The 12 T cell receptor beta chains listed next were all sequenced from one sample in a study of blood T cells in healthy people across ages. Primers used in a second PCR of about 7 to 12 cycles were a sample-barcoded 5' primer and a J-beta primer mix. From the 5' RACE reads, TCRdb called clonotypes with MiXCR, one entry per CDR3 protein. The sample yields fewer than 800,000 distinct CDR3 sequences, 20% to 25% seen once. Material for sequencing was blood. The receptor source for this set is a man aged 65 to 85 in good health.

A few counts support this clonotype. The chain combines TRBV3-1 with TRBJ2-1; D tentatively reads TRBD1 or TRBD2 (5 bases each). V was trimmed by 5 bases and J by 10 bases, leaving 21 bases between them. Germline assignment: CDR1 LGHDT and CDR2 YNNKEL (reference sequence). The CDR3 has 15 residues. The CDR3 is CASSNSGTKTVEQFF. CDR3 nucleotides: TGTGCCAGCAGCAATTCCGGGACCAAGACAGTAGAGCAGTTCTTC.

V gene TRBV7-2 combines with J gene TRBJ2-3; D may be TRBD2 (5 bases). From germline, CDR1 is SGHTA and CDR2 FQGNSA. This CDR3 contains 16 residues. Trimming took 2 bases from V and 1 from J, leaving 13 bases between them. CDR3 residues: CASSLRGGGGTDTQYF. CDR3 bases: TGTGCCAGCAGCTTACGAGGCGGAGGAGGCACAGATACGCAGTATTTT.

The V call is TRBV11-2, the J call TRBJ2-5; TRBD1 matches 9 bases. The J call may be wrong; the DNA end is better matched by TRBJ2-1. Per germline, CDR1 SGHAT and CDR2 FQNNGV. CDR3 length: 15 residues. This CDR3 reads CASSLPGTGRTGQFF. The CDR3 bases are TGTGCCAGCAGCTTGCCTGGGACAGGGCGGACTGGGCAGTTCTTC.

The V call is TRBV2, the J call TRBJ2-5, with 14 bases fitting TRBD2. Germline loops: CDR1 SNHLY, CDR2 FYNNEI. V gave up 7 bases and J gave up 5 bases; unmatched junction bases: 6. The CDR3 covers 15 residues. Here the CDR3 DNA reads TGTGCCAGCAATCCGGGACTAGCGGGAGAGGAGACCCAGTACTTC. It encodes CASNPGLAGEETQYF.

This rearrangement joins TRBV19 to TRBJ2-1; D unclear. The CDR3 consists of 15 residues. Trimming removed 0 bases at V and 5 bases at J, with 11 bases between. CDR1 is LNHDA and CDR2 is SQIVND in the germline V gene (reference sequence). The CDR3 is CASSIELDPHNEQFF. Written as DNA, the CDR3 is TGTGCCAGTAGTATAGAGCTAGACCCTCACAATGAGCAGTTCTTC.

A few counts support this clonotype. The V and J genes are TRBV29-1 and TRBJ2-3; 7 bases agree with TRBD2. The CDR3 sequence is 15 residues long. J lost 2 bases, V lost 0 bases, and 5 bases had no gene match. Germline V CDR1 and CDR2: SQVTM, ANQGSEA. The CDR3, as DNA: TGCAGCGTTGAAGATCGAGGGAGGGTCACAGATACGCAGTATTTT. Its translation: CSVEDRGRVTDTQYF.

A few counts support this clonotype. At one boundary the junction diverges from the germline segment, which might be a read error. V usage is TRBV11-2 and J usage is TRBJ2-5, with 8 bases fitting TRBD2. The CDR3 runs 12 residues. Germline-derived CDR1 and CDR2 are SGHAT and FQNNGV. CDR3 residues: CASGPAGDVEFF. The CDR3 nucleotides read TGTGCCAGCGGTCCAGCGGGAGATGTTGAGTTCTTC.

This clonotype showed up just a few times. The CDR3 DNA is TGTGCCAGCAGCTTAGAGTTCGGCGAGCAGTACTTC. It encodes CASSLEFGEQYF. This sequence joins TRBV7-2 and TRBJ2-7; D is undetermined. V was clipped by 1 base and J by 6 bases, with 7 bases between them. The germline CDR1 and CDR2 sequences are SGHTA and FQGNSA. This CDR3 has 12 residues.

This chain links TRBV29-1 with TRBJ2-7; 9 bases fit TRBD2. The CDR3 has 15 amino acids. CDR1 and CDR2 from the germline V gene are SQVTM and ANQGSEA. Trimming at V came to 3 bases and at J to 3 bases, leaving 9 bases not matched to a gene. CDR3 bases: TGCAGCGTTGAGAGTACTAGCGGGCTTGACTACGAGCAGTACTTC. It codes for CSVESTSGLDYEQYF.

This clonotype showed up just a few times. This rearrangement joins TRBV27 to TRBJ1-4, with D possibly TRBD1 on 6 matching bases. CDR1 and CDR2 from the germline V gene are MNHEY and SMNVEV (reference sequence). The CDR3 is made up of 15 amino acids. Trimming removed 7 bases at V and 5 bases at J, with 17 bases between. The CDR3 reads CASTAGQQRNEKLFF. The CDR3 region has the DNA TGTGCCAGCACCGCCGGACAGCAAAGAAATGAAAAACTGTTTTTT.

The genes are TRBV6-2 or TRBV6-3 and TRBJ2-7; D is possibly TRBD1 (6 bases). The DNA end is a closer match to TRBJ2-5, so the J assignment may be wrong. The CDR3 loop spans 17 amino acids. The germline V gene encodes CDR1 MNHEY and CDR2 SVGEGT. The CDR3 bases are TGTGCCAGCAGTTACTCGATTACCCTGGACAGCCAAGAGACCCAGTACTTC. It codes for CASSYSITLDSQETQYF.

This chain links TRBV2 with TRBJ2-2, with D perhaps TRBD1 (5 bases). Trimming took 7 bases from V and 4 from J, leaving 13 bases between them. The V gene's germline CDR1 is SNHLY and CDR2 FYNNEI. CDR3 length: 14 residues. The DNA for the CDR3 is TGTGCCAGCATGGACGACAGAGTCACCGGGGAGCTGTTTTTT. Translation gives CASMDDRVTGELFF.